The 27 T cell receptor beta chains below all came from one sample that was sequenced in a study of blood T cell repertoires in COVID-19. This table comes from immunoSEQ multiplex PCR, and its TCRdb copy is limited to in-frame clones, with some not included. Counted here are more than 300,000 clones, 80% to 90% occurring once; the ten biggest clones make up about 1.2%. Specimen: peripheral blood. All receptors come from a woman aged 50 to 60 with acute or convalescent COVID-19.

Details on this clone: At one boundary the junction diverges from the germline segment, which might be a read error. V usage is TRBV7-9 and J usage is TRBJ2-2, with D possibly TRBD2 on 5 matching bases. The CDR3 is made up of 14 amino acids. Per the germline V gene, CDR1 is SEHNR and CDR2 is FQNEAQ (reference sequence). The CDR3 region is CANSPRTSTGELFF. The CDR3 nucleotides read TGTGCCAACAGCCCCCGAACTAGCACCGGGGAGCTGTTTTTT.

The genes are TRBV19 and TRBJ1-2, with 8 bases matching TRBD1. V lost 4 bases and J lost 8; bases outside the gene matches: 6. CDR3 length equals 13 residues. The germline V gene has CDR1 LNHDA and CDR2 SQIVND (reference sequence). CDR3 in amino acids: CASSTTSGGGYTF. The CDR3, as DNA: TGTGCCAGTAGTACGACTTCAGGGGGCGGCTACACCTTC.

The gene calls are TRBV7-2 and TRBJ1-1, with 7 bases matching TRBD1. The V gene's germline CDR1 is SGHTA and CDR2 FQGNSA. CDR3 length: 13 amino acids. The J segment lost 10 bases and the V segment lost 3 bases, leaving 8 bases of the junction unmatched. CDR3 loop: CASSFGTAFGAFF. The CDR3, as DNA: TGTGCCAGCAGCTTCGGGACAGCCTTCGGAGCTTTCTTT. The variable domain in full, with the rest retrieved from reference TRBV7-2 and TRBJ1-1, is GAGVSQSPSNKVTEKGKDVELRCDPISGHTALYWYRQSLGQGLEFLIYFQGNSAPDKSGLPSDRFSAERTGGSVSTLTIQRTQQEDSAVYLCASSFGTAFGAFFGQGTRLTVV.

The chain joins TRBV10-2 to TRBJ1-1; TRBD1 is a possible D gene (5 bases). Trimming pared 6 bases from V and 5 bases from J, leaving 10 bases between. Germline loops: CDR1 WSHSY, CDR2 SAAADI. The CDR3 is 12 residues long. CDR3 loop: CASSAGLTEAFF. Written as DNA, the CDR3 is TGCGCCAGCAGCGCAGGGTTGACTGAAGCTTTCTTT.

The chain joins TRBV6-6 to TRBJ1-2; TRBD1 matches 8 bases. Germline loops: CDR1 MNHNY, CDR2 SVGAGI (reference sequence). The J segment lost 8 bases and the V segment lost 4 bases, leaving 3 bases of the junction unmatched. This CDR3 is built from 12 residues. CDR3 coding DNA: TGTGCCAGCAGTTCCGACAGGGGAGGCTACACCTTC. Translated, it gives CASSSDRGGYTF.

This clone was detected only a few times. The J gene is TRBJ1-2, the V gene TRBV5-5, with D unresolved. Trimming cost V 0 bases and J 3 bases, with 9 bases left between them. The CDR3 is 14 residues long. From germline, CDR1 is SGHKS and CDR2 YYEKEE (reference sequence). In nucleotides, the CDR3 is TGTGCCAGCAGCTTGGCCGCACTGGACTATGGCTACACCTTC. Translating gives CASSLAALDYGYTF.

The chain has TRBV6-6 and TRBJ2-5, with D perhaps matching TRBD1 (5 bases). Looked up from germline, CDR1 is MNHNY and CDR2 is SVGAGI (reference sequence). V lost 5 bases and J lost 4, with 8 bases in between. This CDR3 spans 12 amino acids. The CDR3: CASSDRGETQYF. The CDR3 DNA reads TGTGCCAGCAGTGATAGGGGAGAGACCCAGTACTTC.

CDR3 sequence reads: CASSSTGRVDTQYF. CDR3 nucleotide sequence: TGTGCCAGTAGTTCGACAGGGCGAGTAGATACGCAGTATTTT. The chain has TRBV19 and TRBJ2-3, with TRBD1 matching 7 bases. Germline CDR1 reads LNHDA; CDR2 reads SQIVND (reference sequence). The CDR3 length is 14 residues. The V segment lost 5 bases and the J segment 5 bases; nucleotides outside the gene matches: 7. The entire variable domain, with the rest obtained from reference TRBV19 and TRBJ2-3, is as follows: DGGITQSPKYLFRKEGQNVTLSCEQNLNHDAMYWYRQDPGQGLRLIYYSQIVNDFQKGDIAEGYSVSREKKESFPLTVTSAQKNPTAFYLCASSSTGRVDTQYFGPGTRLTVL.

In its sample, this clone was seen a few times. CDR3 amino acids: CASSQQSSGIGYTF. In nucleotides, the CDR3 is TGTGCCAGCAGCCAACAATCCAGTGGTATAGGCTACACCTTC. The gene calls are TRBV3-1 (or the pseudogene TRBV3-2) and TRBJ1-2, with D unresolved. The germline V gene has CDR1 LGHDT and CDR2 YNNKEL (reference sequence). This CDR3 region has 14 residues. The V gene lost 2 bases and the J gene lost 8 bases, with 15 bases spanning the gap.

This clone was picked up a small number of times. The rearrangement joins TRBV28 to TRBJ1-5; D is unresolved. This CDR3 region has 15 residues. Germline CDR1 MDHEN, CDR2 SYDVKM. Trimming removed 6 bases at V and 3 bases at J, with 15 bases between. CDR3: CASRITSPANQPQHF. The CDR3 coding sequence is TGTGCCAGCAGAATTACATCTCCCGCCAATCAGCCCCAGCATTTT.

This chain connects TRBV7-2 to TRBJ2-1, with 8 bases fitting TRBD2. Per germline, CDR1 SGHTA and CDR2 FQGNSA. This CDR3 is built from 15 residues. V lost 7 bases, J lost 8 bases, and 13 bases stayed unmatched. CDR3 in DNA: TGTGCCAGCACCCCCTCCCTCGGGGGGGGCGATGAGCAGTTCTTC. This encodes CASTPSLGGGDEQFF. The entire variable domain, with the rest obtained from reference TRBV7-2 and TRBJ2-1, is as follows: GAGVSQSPSNKVTEKGKDVELRCDPISGHTALYWYRQSLGQGLEFLIYFQGNSAPDKSGLPSDRFSAERTGGSVSTLTIQRTQQEDSAVYLCASTPSLGGGDEQFFGPGTRLTVL.

This rearrangement joins TRBV27 to TRBJ2-7; 9 bases align to TRBD1. CDR3 length: 16 residues. V lost 3 bases to trimming and J lost 6 bases; unmatched junction nucleotides: 12. CDR1 and CDR2 from the germline V gene are MNHEY and SMNVEV (reference sequence). Written as DNA, the CDR3 is TGTGCCAGCAGTTTGGTCACCGGGACAGGGCGCAGCGAGCAGTACTTC. This sequence encodes CASSLVTGTGRSEQYF.

This chain links TRBV28 with TRBJ1-1; 9 positions match TRBD1. The CDR3 length is 14 residues. V trimming: 8 bases; J trimming: 5 bases; junction bases outside the gene matches: 9. Germline assignment: CDR1 MDHEN and CDR2 SYDVKM. CDR3 coding DNA: TGTGCCAGCCTGACAGGGGGAGGGGATACTGAAGCTTTCTTT. It encodes CASLTGGGDTEAFF.

The chain has TRBV5-1 and TRBJ1-6, with 8 bases aligning to TRBD1. With 3 bases clipped from V and 5 bases from J, the junction kept 4 bases outside the gene matches. CDR3 length: 15 amino acids. CDR1 is SGHRS and CDR2 is YFSETQ in the germline V gene. The CDR3 reads CASSSTGVDNSPLHF. The CDR3 DNA sequence: TGCGCCAGCAGCTCGACAGGGGTTGATAATTCACCCCTCCACTTT.

V usage is TRBV19 and J usage is TRBJ2-1; the match to TRBD2 covers 10 bases. The length of the CDR3 is 15 residues. Germline V gene sequence: CDR1 LNHDA, CDR2 SQIVND (reference sequence). Trimming took 8 bases from V and 9 from J; bases not matched to a gene: 13. For the CDR3, the DNA is TGTGCCAGTCGGGGGGTGGTAGCGGGAGGTAGTGAGCAGTTCTTC. It is translated as CASRGVVAGGSEQFF. Full variable domain (outside the CDR3, taken from reference TRBV19 and TRBJ2-1): DGGITQSPKYLFRKEGQNVTLSCEQNLNHDAMYWYRQDPGQGLRLIYYSQIVNDFQKGDIAEGYSVSREKKESFPLTVTSAQKNPTAFYLCASRGVVAGGSEQFFGPGTRLTVL.

This chain connects TRBV11-1 to TRBJ2-2; 13 bases match TRBD2. Germline lookup yields CDR1 SGHAT and CDR2 FQDESV (reference sequence). V lost 4 bases, J lost 5 bases, and 4 bases stayed unmatched. The CDR3 is 16 amino acids. CDR3 residues: CASSSGTSGTTGELFF. In nucleotides, the CDR3 is TGTGCCAGCAGCTCCGGGACTAGCGGGACTACCGGGGAGCTGTTTTTT.

The V gene is TRBV30, the J gene TRBJ1-2, with D perhaps matching TRBD1 (5 bases). Germline-derived CDR1 and CDR2 are GTSNPN and SVGIG (reference sequence). Between the trimmed V and J ends, which lost 4 bases and 9 bases, there was a span of 18 bases. The CDR3 has 13 amino acids. DNA for the CDR3: TGTGCCTGGACCGCAGGTCCAGGGTCGCGCTACACCTTC. Amino acids: CAWTAGPGSRYTF. The variable domain in full, with the rest retrieved from reference TRBV30 and TRBJ1-2, is SQTIHQWPATLVQPVGSPLSLECTVEGTSNPNLYWYRQAAGRGLQLLFYSVGIGQISSEVPQNLSASRPQDRQFILSSKKLLLSDSGFYLCAWTAGPGSRYTFGSGTRLTVV.

The V call is TRBV5-1, the J call TRBJ2-6; TRBD2 matches 7 bases. Trimming removed 7 bases from V and 0 bases from J; junction bases left unmatched: 13. CDR1 and CDR2 from the germline V gene are SGHRS and YFSETQ. The CDR3 has 18 residues. The CDR3 nucleotides are TGCGCCAGCCAGGGCCCCAGCGGGGTATTCTCTGGGGCCAACGTCCTGACTTTC. As protein: CASQGPSGVFSGANVLTF.

The CDR3 DNA reads TGTGCCAGCAGCTTATTCTATTCGGCGGAGATCACAGATACGCAGTATTTT. The encoded protein is CASSLFYSAEITDTQYF. The chain has TRBV7-9 and TRBJ2-3; D ambiguous. V was cut by 2 bases and J by 2 bases, with 17 bases left in between. The CDR3 sequence is 17 residues long. Germline loops: CDR1 SEHNR, CDR2 FQNEAQ (reference sequence).

A single count supports this clone. The gene calls are TRBV4-2 and TRBJ2-1; 9 nucleotides align to TRBD1. This CDR3 spans 16 amino acids. Trimming at V came to 0 bases and at J to 6 bases, leaving 6 bases not matched to a gene. CDR1 LGHNA and CDR2 YNFKEQ come from the germline V gene. CDR3 loop: CASSQELRTGANEQFF. The DNA of the CDR3 is TGTGCCAGCAGCCAAGAACTCAGGACAGGGGCCAATGAGCAGTTCTTC.

In this sample, this clone turned up once. This rearrangement joins TRBV29-1 to TRBJ2-1; D is unclear. V shed 2 bases and J shed 4 bases, with 6 bases lying between them. Germline CDR1 reads SQVTM; CDR2 reads ANQGSEA. The CDR3 contains 12 residues. CDR3 bases: TGCAGCGTTGAACCGGTTTACAATGAGCAGTTCTTC. It codes for CSVEPVYNEQFF.

The chain carries TRBV7-7 and TRBJ2-1, with 8 bases that match TRBD2. Trimming took 4 bases from V and 5 from J; bases not matched to a gene: 7. The CDR3 is 15 residues long. From germline, CDR1 is SSHAT and CDR2 FNYEAQ (reference sequence). The DNA of the CDR3 is TGTGCCAGCAGCTGGAGCGGGAGCCCTCACAATGAGCAGTTCTTC. It translates to CASSWSGSPHNEQFF.

The chain has TRBV10-3 and TRBJ2-1; maybe TRBD2 (6 bases). CDR3 length: 11 amino acids. Germline-derived CDR1 and CDR2 are ENHRY and SYGVKD. The V end lost 10 bases, the J end lost 4 bases, and 8 bases lay between the germline ends. CDR3 nucleotides: TGTGCCACGGGAGAGTACAATGAGCAGTTCTTC. It specifies CATGEYNEQFF.

The chain recombines TRBV19 with TRBJ2-4; the match to TRBD2 covers 8 bases. CDR1 is LNHDA, CDR2 SQIVND, per germline (reference sequence). V gave up 5 bases and J gave up 3 bases; unmatched junction bases: 9. CDR3 length: 16 residues. The CDR3 bases are TGTGCCAGTAGTCCCTGGATGGGACTAGTCAAAAACATTCAGTACTTC. Translating gives CASSPWMGLVKNIQYF.

This chain connects TRBV7-2 to TRBJ2-7; possibly TRBD2 for D (5 bases). The V gene lost 3 bases and the J gene lost 0 bases, with 12 bases spanning the gap. The CDR3 consists of 15 residues. Germline V gene lookup returns CDR1 SGHTA and CDR2 FQGNSA. The DNA for the CDR3 is TGTGCCAGCAGCTTTAGGACGGGGAGCTCCTACGAGCAGTACGTC. Translating it yields CASSFRTGSSYEQYV.

CDR3 bases: TGTGCCAGCTCACCTTCACAGAACACCGGGGAGCTGTTTTTT. As protein: CASSPSQNTGELFF. The V gene is TRBV18, the J gene TRBJ2-2; no definite D call. V was clipped by 3 bases and J by 1 base, with 6 bases between them. Germline CDR1 KGHSH, CDR2 LQKENI. The CDR3 totals 14 residues.

V is TRBV6-5 and J is TRBJ1-5, with 10 bases identical to TRBD1. The germline gives CDR1 MNHEY, CDR2 SVGAGI. V lost 7 bases to trimming and J lost 4 bases; unmatched junction nucleotides: 4. The CDR3 contains 14 residues. In DNA form, the CDR3 reads TGTGCCAGCACGGGACAGGGGAGGAATCAGCCCCAGCATTTT. It specifies CASTGQGRNQPQHF.